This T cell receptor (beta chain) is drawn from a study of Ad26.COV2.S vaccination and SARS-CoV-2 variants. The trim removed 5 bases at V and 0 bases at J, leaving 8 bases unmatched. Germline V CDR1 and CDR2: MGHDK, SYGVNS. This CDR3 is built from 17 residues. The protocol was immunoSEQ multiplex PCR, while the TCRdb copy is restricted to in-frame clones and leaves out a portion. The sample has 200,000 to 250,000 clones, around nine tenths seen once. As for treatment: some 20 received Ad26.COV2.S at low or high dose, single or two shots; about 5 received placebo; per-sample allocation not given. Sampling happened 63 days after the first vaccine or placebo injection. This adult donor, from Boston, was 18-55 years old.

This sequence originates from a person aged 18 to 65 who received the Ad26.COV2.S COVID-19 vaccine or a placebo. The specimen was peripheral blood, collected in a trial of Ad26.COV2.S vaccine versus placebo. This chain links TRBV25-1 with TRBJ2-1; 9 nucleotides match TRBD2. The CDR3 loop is CASSPSSGMSSYNEQFF. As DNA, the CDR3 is TGTGCCAGCAGTCCGTCTAGCGGGATGAGCTCCTACAATGAGCAGTTCTTC.